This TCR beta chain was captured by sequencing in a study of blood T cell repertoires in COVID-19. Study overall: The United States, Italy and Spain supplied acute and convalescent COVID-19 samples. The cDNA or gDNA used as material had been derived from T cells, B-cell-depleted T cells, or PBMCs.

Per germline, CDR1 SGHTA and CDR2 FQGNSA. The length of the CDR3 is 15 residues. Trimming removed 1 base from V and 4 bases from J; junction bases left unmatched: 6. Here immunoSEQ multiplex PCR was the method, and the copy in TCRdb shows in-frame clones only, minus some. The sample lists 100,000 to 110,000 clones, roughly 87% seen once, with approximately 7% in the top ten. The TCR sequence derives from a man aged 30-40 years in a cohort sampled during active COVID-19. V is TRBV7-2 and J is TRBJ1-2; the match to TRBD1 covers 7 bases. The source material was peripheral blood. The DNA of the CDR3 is TGTGCCAGCAGCTTAGGGCCCGGGACAGTCTATGGCTACACCTTC. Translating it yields CASSLGPGTVYGYTF.